This T cell receptor (beta chain) derives from a study of vaccination and CD4 T cells after COVID-19. The CDR3 contains 12 residues. Between the trimmed V and J ends, which lost 8 bases and 7 bases, there was a span of 11 bases. Per germline, CDR1 SGHVS and CDR2 FQNEAQ. With the Oncomine TCR Beta short-read assay, DNA from cultured CD4+ T cells was sequenced. TCRdb ran MiXCR on the PCR reads and lists one entry per CDR3 protein. This sample carries over 15,000 distinct CDR3 sequences, 36% of them seen once, and the ten largest clones take less than 30%. This clonotype has more than one count but fewer than ten. What it binds is not known. Treatment defined: approximately 9-day PBMC culture with coronavirus spike peptide pools or control peptides (ViraFEST assay).

This receptor was identified in a human donor who received a COVID-19 vaccine. The V gene is TRBV7-8, the J gene TRBJ2-2; no reliable D call. Sample: CD4+ T cells from blood, cultured in vitro, taken before SARS-CoV-2 vaccination. The CDR3 coding sequence is TGTGCCAGCGACCGTACGGGCGGGGAGCTGTTTTTT. Its protein product is CASDRTGGELFF.